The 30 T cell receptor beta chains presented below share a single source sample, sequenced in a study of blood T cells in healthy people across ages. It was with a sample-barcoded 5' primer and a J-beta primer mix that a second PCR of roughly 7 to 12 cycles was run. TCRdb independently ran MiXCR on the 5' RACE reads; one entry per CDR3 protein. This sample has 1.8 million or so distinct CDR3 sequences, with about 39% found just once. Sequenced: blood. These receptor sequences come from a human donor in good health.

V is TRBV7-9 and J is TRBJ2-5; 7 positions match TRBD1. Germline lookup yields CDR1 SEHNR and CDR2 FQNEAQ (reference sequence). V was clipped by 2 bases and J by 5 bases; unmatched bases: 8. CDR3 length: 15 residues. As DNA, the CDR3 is TGTGCCAGCAGCTTATTAGAGGGGGCGACGGAGACCCAGTACTTC. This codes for CASSLLEGATETQYF.

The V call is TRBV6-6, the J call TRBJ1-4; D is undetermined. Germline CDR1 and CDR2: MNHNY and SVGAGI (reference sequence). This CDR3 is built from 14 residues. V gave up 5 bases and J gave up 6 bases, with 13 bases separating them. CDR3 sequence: CASSDRTLDEKLFF. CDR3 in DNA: TGTGCCAGCAGTGACCGAACCCTGGATGAAAAACTGTTTTTT.

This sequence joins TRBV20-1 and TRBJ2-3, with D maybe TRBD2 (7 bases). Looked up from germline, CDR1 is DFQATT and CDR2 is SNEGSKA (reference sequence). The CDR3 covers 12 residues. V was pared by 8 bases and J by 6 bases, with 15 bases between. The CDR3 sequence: CSTREGGDTQYF. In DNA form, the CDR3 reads TGCAGTACGCGAGAGGGGGGGGATACGCAGTATTTT.

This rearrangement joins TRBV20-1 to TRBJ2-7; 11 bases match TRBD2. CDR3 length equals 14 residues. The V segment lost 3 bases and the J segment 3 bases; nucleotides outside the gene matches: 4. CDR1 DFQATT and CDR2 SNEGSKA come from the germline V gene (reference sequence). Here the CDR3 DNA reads TGCAGTGCTAGGTTCCTAGCGGGGGGCTACGAGCAGTACTTC. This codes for CSARFLAGGYEQYF.

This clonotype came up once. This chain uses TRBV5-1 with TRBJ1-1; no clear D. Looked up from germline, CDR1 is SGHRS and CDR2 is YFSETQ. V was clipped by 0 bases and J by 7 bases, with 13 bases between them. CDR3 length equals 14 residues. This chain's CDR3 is CASSLDPTSREAFF. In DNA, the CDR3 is TGCGCCAGCAGCTTGGACCCGACCTCCCGTGAAGCTTTCTTT.

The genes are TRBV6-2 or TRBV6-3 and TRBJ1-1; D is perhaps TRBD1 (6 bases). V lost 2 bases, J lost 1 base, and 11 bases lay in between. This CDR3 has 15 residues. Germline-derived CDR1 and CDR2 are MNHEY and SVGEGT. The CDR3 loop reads CASSYRGHPNTEAFF. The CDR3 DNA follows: TGTGCCAGCAGTTACCGGGGACACCCGAACACTGAAGCTTTCTTT.

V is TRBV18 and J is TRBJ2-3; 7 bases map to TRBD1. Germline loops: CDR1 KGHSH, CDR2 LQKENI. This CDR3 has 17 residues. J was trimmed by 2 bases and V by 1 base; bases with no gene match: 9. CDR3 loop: CASSPRSQGVSTDTQYF. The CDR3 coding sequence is TGTGCCAGCTCACCACGGTCCCAGGGGGTTTCCACAGATACGCAGTATTTT.

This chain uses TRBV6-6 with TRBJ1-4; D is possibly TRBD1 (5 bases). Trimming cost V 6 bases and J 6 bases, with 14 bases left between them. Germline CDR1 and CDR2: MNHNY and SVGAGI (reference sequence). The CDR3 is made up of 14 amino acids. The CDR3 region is CASSGIGGYEKLFF. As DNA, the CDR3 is TGTGCCAGCAGCGGGATCGGGGGGTATGAAAAACTGTTTTTT.

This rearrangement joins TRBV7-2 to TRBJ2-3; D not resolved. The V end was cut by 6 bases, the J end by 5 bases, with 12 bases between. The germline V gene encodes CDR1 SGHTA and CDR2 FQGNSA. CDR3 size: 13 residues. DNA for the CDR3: TGTGCCAGCAGTGTTTTTGGGATAGATACGCAGTATTTT. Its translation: CASSVFGIDTQYF.

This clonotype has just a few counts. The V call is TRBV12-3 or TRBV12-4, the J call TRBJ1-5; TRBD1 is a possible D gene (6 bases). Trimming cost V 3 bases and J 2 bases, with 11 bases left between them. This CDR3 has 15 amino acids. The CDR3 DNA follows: TGTGCCAGCAGTTTGTTCCGGACAGGCAATCAGCCCCAGCATTTT. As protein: CASSLFRTGNQPQHF.

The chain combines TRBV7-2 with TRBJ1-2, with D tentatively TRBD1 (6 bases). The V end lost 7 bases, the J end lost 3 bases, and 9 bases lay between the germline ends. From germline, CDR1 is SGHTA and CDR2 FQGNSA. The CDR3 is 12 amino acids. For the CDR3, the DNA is TGTGCCAGCACGTCAGGGGACTATGGCTACACCTTC. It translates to CASTSGDYGYTF.

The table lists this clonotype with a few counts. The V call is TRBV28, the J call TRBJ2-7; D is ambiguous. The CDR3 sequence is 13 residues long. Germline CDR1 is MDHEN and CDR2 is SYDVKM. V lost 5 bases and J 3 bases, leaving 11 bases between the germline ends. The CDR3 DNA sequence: TGTGCCAGCAGTACCCCAAACCGCTACGAGCAGTACTTC. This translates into CASSTPNRYEQYF.

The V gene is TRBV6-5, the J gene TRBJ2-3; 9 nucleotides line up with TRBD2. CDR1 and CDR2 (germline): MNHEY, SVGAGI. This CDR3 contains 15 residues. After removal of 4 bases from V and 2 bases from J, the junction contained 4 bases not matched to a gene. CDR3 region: CASSLAGEDTDTQYF. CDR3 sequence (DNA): TGTGCCAGCAGTTTAGCGGGGGAGGACACAGATACGCAGTATTTT.

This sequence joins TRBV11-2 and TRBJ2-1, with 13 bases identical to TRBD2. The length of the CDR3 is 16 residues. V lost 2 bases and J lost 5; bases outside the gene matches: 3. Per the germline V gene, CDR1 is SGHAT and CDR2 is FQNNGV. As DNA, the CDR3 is TGTGCCAGCAGCTTAATCACTAGCGGGGGGGACAATGAGCAGTTCTTC. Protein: CASSLITSGGDNEQFF.

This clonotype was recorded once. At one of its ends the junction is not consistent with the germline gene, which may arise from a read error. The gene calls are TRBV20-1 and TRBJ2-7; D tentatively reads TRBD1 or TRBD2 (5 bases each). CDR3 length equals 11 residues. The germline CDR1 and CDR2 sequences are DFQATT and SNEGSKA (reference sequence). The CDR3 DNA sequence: TGCAATGCTAGCAGGGCCTACGAGCAGTACTTC. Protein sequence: CNASRAYEQYF.

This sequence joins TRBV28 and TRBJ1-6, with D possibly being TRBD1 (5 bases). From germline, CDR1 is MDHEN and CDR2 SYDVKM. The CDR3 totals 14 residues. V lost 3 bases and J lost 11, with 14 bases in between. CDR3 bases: TGTGCCAGCAGTTTTGAGACAGAGAGGACACCCCTCCACTTT. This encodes CASSFETERTPLHF.

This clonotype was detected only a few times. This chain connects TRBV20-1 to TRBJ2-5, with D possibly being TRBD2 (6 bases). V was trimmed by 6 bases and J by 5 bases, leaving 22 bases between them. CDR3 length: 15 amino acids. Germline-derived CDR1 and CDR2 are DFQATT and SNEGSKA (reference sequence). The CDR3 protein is CSATYPGLPGETQYF. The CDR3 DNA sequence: TGCAGTGCCACATACCCGGGACTCCCCGGGGAGACCCAGTACTTC.

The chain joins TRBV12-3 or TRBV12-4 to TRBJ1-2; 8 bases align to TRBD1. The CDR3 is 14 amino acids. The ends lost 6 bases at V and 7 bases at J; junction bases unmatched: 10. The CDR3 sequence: CASSQDRDPFGYTF. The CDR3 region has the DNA TGTGCCAGCAGCCAGGACAGGGACCCCTTTGGCTACACCTTC.

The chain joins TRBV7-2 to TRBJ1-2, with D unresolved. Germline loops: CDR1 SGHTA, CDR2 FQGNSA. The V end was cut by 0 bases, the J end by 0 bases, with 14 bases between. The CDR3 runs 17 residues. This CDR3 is CASSLAAPGVTNYGYTF. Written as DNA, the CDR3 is TGTGCCAGCAGCTTAGCGGCCCCCGGGGTCACTAACTATGGCTACACCTTC.

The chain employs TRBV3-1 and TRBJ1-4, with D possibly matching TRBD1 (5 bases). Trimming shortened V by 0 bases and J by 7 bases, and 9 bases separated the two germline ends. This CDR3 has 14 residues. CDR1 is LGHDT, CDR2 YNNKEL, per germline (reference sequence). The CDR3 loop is CASSQDDGTEKLFF. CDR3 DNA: TGTGCCAGCAGCCAAGACGACGGGACTGAAAAACTGTTTTTT.

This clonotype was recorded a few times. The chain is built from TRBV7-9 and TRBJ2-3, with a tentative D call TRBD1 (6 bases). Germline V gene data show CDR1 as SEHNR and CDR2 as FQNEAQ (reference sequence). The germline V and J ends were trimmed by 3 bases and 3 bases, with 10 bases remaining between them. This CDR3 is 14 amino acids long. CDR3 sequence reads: CASSFWTETDTQYF. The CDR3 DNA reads TGTGCCAGCAGCTTTTGGACAGAAACAGATACGCAGTATTTT.

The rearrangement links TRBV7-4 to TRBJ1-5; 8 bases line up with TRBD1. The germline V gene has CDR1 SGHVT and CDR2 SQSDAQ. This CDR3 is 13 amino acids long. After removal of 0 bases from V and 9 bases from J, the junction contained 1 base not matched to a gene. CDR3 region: CASSLAGTGPQHF. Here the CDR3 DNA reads TGTGCCAGCAGCTTAGCGGGGACAGGGCCCCAGCATTTT.

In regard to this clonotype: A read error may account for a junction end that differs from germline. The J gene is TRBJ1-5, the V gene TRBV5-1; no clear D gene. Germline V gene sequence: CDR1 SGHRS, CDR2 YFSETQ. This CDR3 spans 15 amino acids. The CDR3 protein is CAGSPYSGRDQPQHF. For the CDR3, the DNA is TGCGCCGGCAGTCCCTATTCCGGACGGGATCAGCCCCAGCATTTT.

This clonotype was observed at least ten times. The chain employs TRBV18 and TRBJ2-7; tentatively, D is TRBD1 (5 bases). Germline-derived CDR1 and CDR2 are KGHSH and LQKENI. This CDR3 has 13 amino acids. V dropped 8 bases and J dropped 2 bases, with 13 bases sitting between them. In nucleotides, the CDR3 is TGTGCCAGCAGCCCCGACAGAACCTACGAGCAGTACTTC. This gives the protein CASSPDRTYEQYF.

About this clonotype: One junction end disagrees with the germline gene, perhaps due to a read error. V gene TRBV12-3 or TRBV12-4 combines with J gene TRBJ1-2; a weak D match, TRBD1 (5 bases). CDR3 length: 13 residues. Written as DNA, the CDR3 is TGTGTCAGCAGTCTGGGACCGCATAGTGGCTACACCTTC. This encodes CVSSLGPHSGYTF.

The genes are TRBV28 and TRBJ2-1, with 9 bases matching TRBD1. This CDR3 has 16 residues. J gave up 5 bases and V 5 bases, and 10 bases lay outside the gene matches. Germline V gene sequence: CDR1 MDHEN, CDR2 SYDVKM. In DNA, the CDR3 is TGTGCCAGCAGTCCGCACGGGACAGGGAGAAACAATGAGCAGTTCTTC. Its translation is CASSPHGTGRNNEQFF.

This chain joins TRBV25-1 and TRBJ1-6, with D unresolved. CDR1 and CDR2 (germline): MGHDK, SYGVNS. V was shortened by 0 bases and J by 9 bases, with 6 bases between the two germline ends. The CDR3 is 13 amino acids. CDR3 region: CASSEYQFSPLHF. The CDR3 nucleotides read TGTGCCAGCAGTGAATATCAGTTTTCACCCCTCCACTTT.

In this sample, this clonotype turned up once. The CDR3 DNA sequence: TGCAGTGCTAGAGATGGGGGAGGAAGCAGCAATCAGCCCCAGTATTTT. It encodes CSARDGGGSSNQPQYF. This chain joins TRBV20-1 and TRBJ1-5; tentative D call: TRBD2 (6 bases). The J call may be incorrect, as the DNA end agrees better with TRBJ2-3. The CDR3 length is 16 residues. The germline V gene has CDR1 DFQATT and CDR2 SNEGSKA (reference sequence).

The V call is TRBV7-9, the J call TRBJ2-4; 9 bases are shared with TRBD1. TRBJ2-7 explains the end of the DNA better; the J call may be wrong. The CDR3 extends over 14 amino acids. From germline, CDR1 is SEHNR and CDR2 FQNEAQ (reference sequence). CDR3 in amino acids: CASSTTGGIYEQYF. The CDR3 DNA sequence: TGTGCCAGCAGCACGACAGGGGGGATCTACGAGCAGTACTTC.

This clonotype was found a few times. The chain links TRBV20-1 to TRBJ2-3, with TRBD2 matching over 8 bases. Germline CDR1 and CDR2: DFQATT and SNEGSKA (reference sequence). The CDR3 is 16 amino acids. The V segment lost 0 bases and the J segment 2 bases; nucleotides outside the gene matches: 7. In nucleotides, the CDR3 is TGCAGTGCTAGAGATCTCGGGAGGGGACTCACAGATACGCAGTATTTT. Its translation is CSARDLGRGLTDTQYF.